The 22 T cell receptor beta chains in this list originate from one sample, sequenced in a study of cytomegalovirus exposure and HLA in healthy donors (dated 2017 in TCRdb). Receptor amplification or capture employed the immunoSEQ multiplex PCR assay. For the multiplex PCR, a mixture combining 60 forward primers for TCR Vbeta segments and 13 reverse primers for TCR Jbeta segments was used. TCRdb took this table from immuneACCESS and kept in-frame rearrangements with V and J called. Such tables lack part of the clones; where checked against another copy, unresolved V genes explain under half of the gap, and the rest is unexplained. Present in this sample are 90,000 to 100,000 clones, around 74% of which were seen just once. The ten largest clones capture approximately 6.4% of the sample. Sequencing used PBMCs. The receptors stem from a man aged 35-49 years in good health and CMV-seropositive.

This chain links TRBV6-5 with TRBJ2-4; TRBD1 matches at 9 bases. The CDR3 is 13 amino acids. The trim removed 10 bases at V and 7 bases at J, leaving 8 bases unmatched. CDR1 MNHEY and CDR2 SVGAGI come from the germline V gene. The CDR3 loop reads CATWTGDSNIQYF. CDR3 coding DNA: TGTGCCACCTGGACAGGGGATAGTAACATTCAGTACTTC.

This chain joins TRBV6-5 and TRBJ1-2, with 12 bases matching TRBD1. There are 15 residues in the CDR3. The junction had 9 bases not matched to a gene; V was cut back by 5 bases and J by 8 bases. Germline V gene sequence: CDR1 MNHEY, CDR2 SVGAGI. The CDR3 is CASSTGTGGARGYTF. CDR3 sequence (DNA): TGTGCCAGCAGTACCGGGACAGGGGGCGCGAGAGGCTACACCTTC.

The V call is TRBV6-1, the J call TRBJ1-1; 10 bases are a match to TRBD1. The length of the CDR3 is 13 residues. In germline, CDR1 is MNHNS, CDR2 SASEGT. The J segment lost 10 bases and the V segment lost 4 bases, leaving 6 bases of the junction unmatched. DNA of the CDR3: TGTGCCAGCAGTGTCGACAGGGGGCGCGGAGCTTTCTTT. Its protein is CASSVDRGRGAFF.

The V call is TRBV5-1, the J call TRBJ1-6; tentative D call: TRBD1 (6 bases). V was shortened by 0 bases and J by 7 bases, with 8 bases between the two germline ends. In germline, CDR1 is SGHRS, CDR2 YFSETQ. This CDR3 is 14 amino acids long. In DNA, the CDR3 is TGCGCCAGCAGCTTGGGGACAGCAAATTCACCCCTCCACTTT. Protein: CASSLGTANSPLHF.

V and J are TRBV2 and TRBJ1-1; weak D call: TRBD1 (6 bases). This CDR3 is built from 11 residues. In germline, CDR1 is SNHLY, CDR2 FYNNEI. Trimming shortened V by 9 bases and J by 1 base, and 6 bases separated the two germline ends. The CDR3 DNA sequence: TGTGCCAGACAGGGGAACACTGAAGCTTTCTTT. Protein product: CARQGNTEAFF.

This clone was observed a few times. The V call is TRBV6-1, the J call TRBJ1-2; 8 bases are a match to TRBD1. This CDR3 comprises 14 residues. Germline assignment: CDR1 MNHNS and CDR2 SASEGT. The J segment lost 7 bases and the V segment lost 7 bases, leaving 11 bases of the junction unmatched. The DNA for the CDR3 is TGTGCCAGCACCCACCCAGGGGGCGCGGCTGGCTACACCTTC. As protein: CASTHPGGAAGYTF.

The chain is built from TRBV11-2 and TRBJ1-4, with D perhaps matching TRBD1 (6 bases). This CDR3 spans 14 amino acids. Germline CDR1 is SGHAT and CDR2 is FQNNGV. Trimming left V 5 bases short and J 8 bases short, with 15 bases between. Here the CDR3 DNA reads TGTGCCAGCAGCCCGCGAGGGGGACGGGAAAAACTGTTTTTT. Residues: CASSPRGGREKLFF. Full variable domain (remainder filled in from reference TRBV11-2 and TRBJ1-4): EAGVAQSPRYKIIEKRQSVAFWCNPISGHATLYWYQQILGQGPKLLIQFQNNGVVDDSQLPKDRFSAERLKGVDSTLKIQPAKLEDSAVYLCASSPRGGREKLFFGSGTQLSVL.

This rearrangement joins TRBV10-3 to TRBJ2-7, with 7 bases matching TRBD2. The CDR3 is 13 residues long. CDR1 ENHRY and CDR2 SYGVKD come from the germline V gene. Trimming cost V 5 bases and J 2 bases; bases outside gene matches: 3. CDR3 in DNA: TGTGCCATCAGTACCAGCGGGACCTACGAGCAGTACTTC. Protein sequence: CAISTSGTYEQYF.

Here the CDR3 DNA reads TGTGCCAGTAGTATTAAGGGGGGGGTACTGCTGCAGTACTTC. Protein product: CASSIKGGVLLQYF. The chain couples TRBV19 to TRBJ2-7, with D tentatively TRBD2 (7 bases). The CDR3 covers 14 residues. V was pared by 3 bases and J by 9 bases, with 18 bases between. Looked up from germline, CDR1 is LNHDA and CDR2 is SQIVND (reference sequence).

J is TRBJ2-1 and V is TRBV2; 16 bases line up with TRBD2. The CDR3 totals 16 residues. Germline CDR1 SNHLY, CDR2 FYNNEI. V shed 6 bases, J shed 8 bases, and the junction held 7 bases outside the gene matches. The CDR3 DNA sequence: TGTGCCAGCAGCGACGGGACTAGCGGGGGGGGTTATGAGCAGTTCTTC. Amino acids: CASSDGTSGGGYEQFF.

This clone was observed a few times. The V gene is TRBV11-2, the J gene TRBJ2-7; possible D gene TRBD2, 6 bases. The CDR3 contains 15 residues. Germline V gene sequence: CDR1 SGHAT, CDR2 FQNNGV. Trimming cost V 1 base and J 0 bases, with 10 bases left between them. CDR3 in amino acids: CASSLAGTRSYEQYF. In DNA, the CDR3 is TGTGCCAGCAGCTTAGCCGGGACTCGCTCCTACGAGCAGTACTTC.

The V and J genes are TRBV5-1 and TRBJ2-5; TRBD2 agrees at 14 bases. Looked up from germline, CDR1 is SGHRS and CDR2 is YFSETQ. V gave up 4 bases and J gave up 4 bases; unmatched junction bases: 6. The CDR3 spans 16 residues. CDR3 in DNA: TGCGCCAGCAGCACCTCCGGGACTAGCGGGGGAGAGACCCAGTACTTC. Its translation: CASSTSGTSGGETQYF.

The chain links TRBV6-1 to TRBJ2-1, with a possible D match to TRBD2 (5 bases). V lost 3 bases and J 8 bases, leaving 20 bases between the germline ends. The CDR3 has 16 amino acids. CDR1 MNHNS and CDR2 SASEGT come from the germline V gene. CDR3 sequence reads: CASSEWVLKDSDEQFF. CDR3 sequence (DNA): TGTGCCAGCAGTGAGTGGGTCTTAAAAGATAGCGATGAGCAGTTCTTC.

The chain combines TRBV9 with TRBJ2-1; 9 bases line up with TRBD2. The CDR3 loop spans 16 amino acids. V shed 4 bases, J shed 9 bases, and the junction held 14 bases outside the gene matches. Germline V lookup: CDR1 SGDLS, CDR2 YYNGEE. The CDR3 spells CASSPTGGGGEGEQFF. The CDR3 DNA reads TGTGCCAGCAGCCCAACGGGCGGGGGGGGCGAGGGTGAGCAGTTCTTC.

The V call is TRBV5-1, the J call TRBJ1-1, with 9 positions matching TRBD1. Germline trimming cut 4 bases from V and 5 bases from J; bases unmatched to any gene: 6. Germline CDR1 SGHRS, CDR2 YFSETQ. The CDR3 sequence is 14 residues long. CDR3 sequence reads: CASSGGTGQTEAFF. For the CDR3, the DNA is TGCGCCAGCAGCGGAGGGACAGGGCAAACTGAAGCTTTCTTT.

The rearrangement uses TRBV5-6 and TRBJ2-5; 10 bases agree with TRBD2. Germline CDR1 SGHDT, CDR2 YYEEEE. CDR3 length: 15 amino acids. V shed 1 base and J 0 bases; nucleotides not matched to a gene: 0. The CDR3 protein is CASSLTSGDQETQYF. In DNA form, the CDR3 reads TGTGCCAGCAGCTTGACTAGCGGGGACCAAGAGACCCAGTACTTC.

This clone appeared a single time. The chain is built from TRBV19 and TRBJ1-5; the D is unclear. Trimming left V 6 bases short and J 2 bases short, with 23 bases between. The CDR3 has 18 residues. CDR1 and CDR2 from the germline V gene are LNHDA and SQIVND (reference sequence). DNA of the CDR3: TGTGCCAGTAGAACAGAGCGCGGGGAGATAGGTGGCAATCAGCCCCAGCATTTT. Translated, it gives CASRTERGEIGGNQPQHF.

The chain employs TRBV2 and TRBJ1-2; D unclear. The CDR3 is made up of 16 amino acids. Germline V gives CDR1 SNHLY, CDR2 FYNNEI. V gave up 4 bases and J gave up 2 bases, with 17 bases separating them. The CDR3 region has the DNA TGTGCCAGCAGTGGAGGGATGCCAGGAAGAAACTATGGCTACACCTTC. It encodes CASSGGMPGRNYGYTF.

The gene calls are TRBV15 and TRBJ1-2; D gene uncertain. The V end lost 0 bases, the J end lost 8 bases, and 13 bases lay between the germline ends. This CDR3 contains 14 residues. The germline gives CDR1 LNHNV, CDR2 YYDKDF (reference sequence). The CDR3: CATSREGGSMGYTF. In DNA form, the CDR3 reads TGTGCCACCAGCAGAGAGGGAGGATCCATGGGCTACACCTTC. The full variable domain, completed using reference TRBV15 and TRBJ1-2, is DAMVIQNPRYQVTQFGKPVTLSCSQTLNHNVMYWYQQKSSQAPKLLFHYYDKDFNNEADTPDNFQSRRPNTSFCFLDIRSPGLGDTAMYLCATSREGGSMGYTFGSGTRLTVV.

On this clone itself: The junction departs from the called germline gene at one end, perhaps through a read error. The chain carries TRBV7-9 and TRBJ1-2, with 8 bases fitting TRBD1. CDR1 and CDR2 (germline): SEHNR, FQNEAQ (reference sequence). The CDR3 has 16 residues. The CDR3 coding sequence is TGTTCCAGCAGCTTAGTCTGGGCAGGGGGCGCGTATAGCTACACCTTC. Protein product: CSSSLVWAGGAYSYTF.

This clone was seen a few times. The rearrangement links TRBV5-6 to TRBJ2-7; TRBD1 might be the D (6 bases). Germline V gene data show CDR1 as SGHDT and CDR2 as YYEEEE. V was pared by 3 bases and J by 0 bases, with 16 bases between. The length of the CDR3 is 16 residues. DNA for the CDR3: TGTGCCAGCAGCTGGGGAGAGGGGGTGAGCTCCTACGAGCAGTACTTC. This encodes CASSWGEGVSSYEQYF.

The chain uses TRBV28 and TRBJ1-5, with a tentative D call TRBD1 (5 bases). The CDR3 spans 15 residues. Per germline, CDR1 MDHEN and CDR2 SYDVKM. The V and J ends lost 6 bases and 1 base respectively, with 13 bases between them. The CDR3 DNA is TGTGCCAGCAGGATATTGGGGGGGAGCAATCAGCCCCAGCATTTT. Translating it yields CASRILGGSNQPQHF. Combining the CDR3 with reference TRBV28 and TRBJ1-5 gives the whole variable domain DVKVTQSSRYLVKRTGEKVFLECVQDMDHENMFWYRQDPGLGLRLIYFSYDVKMKEKGDIPEGYSVSREKKERFSLILESASTNQTSMYLCASRILGGSNQPQHFGDGTRLSIL.